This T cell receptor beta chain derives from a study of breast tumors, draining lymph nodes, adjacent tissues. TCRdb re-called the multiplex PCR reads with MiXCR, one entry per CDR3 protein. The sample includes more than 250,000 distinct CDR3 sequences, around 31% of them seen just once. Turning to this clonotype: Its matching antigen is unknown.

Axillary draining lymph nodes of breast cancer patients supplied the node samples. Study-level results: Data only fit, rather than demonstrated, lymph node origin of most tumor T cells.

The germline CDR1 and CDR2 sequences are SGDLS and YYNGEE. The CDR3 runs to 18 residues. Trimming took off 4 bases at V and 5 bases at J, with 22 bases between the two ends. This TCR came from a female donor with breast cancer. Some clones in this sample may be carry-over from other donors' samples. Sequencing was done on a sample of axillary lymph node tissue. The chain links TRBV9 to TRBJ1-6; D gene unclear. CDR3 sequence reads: CASSTSGRSVRDNSPLHF. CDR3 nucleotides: TGTGCCAGCAGCACTAGCGGGAGGTCTGTGCGTGATAATTCACCCCTCCACTTT.